This TCR beta chain was identified during a study of shared clonotypes between healthy human individuals. Findings of the study overall: Among donors, the sharing of clonotypes was expected to be influenced by sequencing depth. Generation probabilities were higher for clonotypes shared across all four sorted-subset donors than for unshared ones.

Partitioning of CD4+ cells yielded a CD45RA+ naive subset and a CD45RA-negative memory subset. Germline assignment: CDR1 SNHLY and CDR2 FYNNEI. CDR3 length: 12 residues. Trimming took 7 bases from V and 9 from J, leaving 14 bases between them. As concerns this clone: Antigen specificity is unknown.

Assay used: immunoSEQ multiplex PCR; TCRdb lists only in-frame clones, some missing. Among about 2 million clones listed, 90% to 95% were seen once. Sequencing used naive CD4+ T cells sorted from blood. The subset denotes: CD45RA+ positively selected. The TCR sequence derives from a man younger than 30 in good health. The chain combines TRBV2 with TRBJ2-3, with unresolved D. In DNA form, the CDR3 reads TGTGCCAGCATGATGTTGTCGTTGACGCAGTATTTT. This encodes CASMMLSLTQYF.